Each of the 21 T cell receptor beta chains below was sequenced from the same sample in a study of graft-versus-host responses after intestinal transplantation. Sequenced by immunoSEQ multiplex PCR; TCRdb stores in-frame clones only, minus some. Altogether 130,000 or so clones are present, 85% to 95% being singletons, with the ten largest covering roughly 0.2%. Which antigens these TCRs recognize remains unknown. The sample was unstimulated CD4+ T cells sorted from spleen or lymph node cells, taken before intestinal transplant. The source of these receptors is a human donor who received an intestinal transplant.

The V gene is TRBV10-3, the J gene TRBJ2-5, with D perhaps given as TRBD1 or TRBD2 (5 bases each). The V and J ends lost 0 bases and 10 bases respectively, with 12 bases between them. CDR3 size: 13 residues. The germline gives CDR1 ENHRY, CDR2 SYGVKD. The CDR3 sequence is CAISESSGTFQYF. The CDR3 DNA is TGTGCCATCAGTGAGTCGAGTGGGACGTTCCAGTACTTC.

The J gene is TRBJ2-5, the V gene TRBV21-1; TRBD2 is the table's D call and was not checked against the DNA. TRBV21-1 is classified as a pseudogene. The CDR3 covers 15 residues. The CDR3 spells CASKPRLAGGETQYF. CDR3 DNA sequence: TGTGCCAGCAAACCAAGACTAGCGGGAGGGGAGACCCAGTACTTC.

The V and J genes are TRBV19 and TRBJ1-2; the D is unclear. This CDR3 comprises 13 residues. Germline V gives CDR1 LNHDA, CDR2 SQIVND (reference sequence). Trimming cost V 7 bases and J 2 bases, with 11 bases left between them. The CDR3 nucleotides are TGTGCCAGTAACAACTGGTTAAACTATGGCTACACCTTC. This gives the protein CASNNWLNYGYTF.

The chain is built from TRBV11-2 and TRBJ2-7; 8 bases match TRBD2. The V segment lost 3 bases and the J segment 4 bases; nucleotides outside the gene matches: 8. CDR3 length: 15 amino acids. The germline V gene has CDR1 SGHAT and CDR2 FQNNGV. CDR3 bases: TGTGCCAGCAGCTTCCAGCGGGAGTCTGGGTACGAGCAGTACTTC. Residues: CASSFQRESGYEQYF.

This sequence joins TRBV19 and TRBJ2-3; TRBD2 agrees at 10 bases. With 2 bases clipped from V and 1 base from J, the junction kept 0 bases outside the gene matches. CDR1 and CDR2 (germline): LNHDA, SQIVND (reference sequence). The CDR3 is 15 residues long. The CDR3 is CASSILAGGTDTQYF. DNA of the CDR3: TGTGCCAGTAGTATACTAGCGGGAGGCACAGATACGCAGTATTTT.

The chain recombines TRBV6-5 with TRBJ2-5; D is perhaps TRBD1 (5 bases). The CDR3 contains 13 residues. Between the trimmed V and J ends, which lost 8 bases and 4 bases, there was a span of 14 bases. From germline, CDR1 is MNHEY and CDR2 SVGAGI. CDR3 residues: CASQGDVGETQYF. The CDR3 nucleotides read TGTGCCAGCCAAGGGGATGTGGGAGAGACCCAGTACTTC.

This chain joins TRBV9 and TRBJ2-5, with D hard to call. Per germline, CDR1 SGDLS and CDR2 YYNGEE. There are 13 residues in the CDR3. V shed 3 bases and J shed 5 bases, with 11 bases lying between them. Here the CDR3 reads CASSARVLETQYF. In DNA form, the CDR3 reads TGTGCCAGCAGCGCTCGGGTGTTGGAGACCCAGTACTTC.

CDR3 protein: CATSRGGTGILSNQPQHF. The CDR3, as DNA: TGTGCCACCAGCCGAGGTGGGACAGGAATACTTAGCAATCAGCCCCAGCATTTT. The chain is built from TRBV15 and TRBJ1-5; TRBD1 matches at 8 bases. From germline, CDR1 is LNHNV and CDR2 YYDKDF (reference sequence). CDR3 length: 18 residues. V lost 5 bases to trimming and J lost 0 bases; unmatched junction nucleotides: 12.

This clone has just one count. V and J are TRBV30 and TRBJ1-2; D may be TRBD1 (6 bases). Germline V gene sequence: CDR1 GTSNPN, CDR2 SVGIG (reference sequence). Deletions cut 3 bases from V and 4 bases from J, with 9 bases between. The CDR3 spans 12 residues. As DNA, the CDR3 is TGTGCCTGGAGGGGGGCCGGCTATGGCTACACCTTC. This sequence encodes CAWRGAGYGYTF.

The chain couples TRBV9 to TRBJ1-3; D call uncertain. The CDR3 totals 12 residues. Looked up from germline, CDR1 is SGDLS and CDR2 is YYNGEE. V gave up 4 bases and J gave up 7 bases, with 9 bases separating them. CDR3 in amino acids: CASSPASNTIYF. CDR3 sequence (DNA): TGTGCCAGCAGCCCCGCCTCGAACACCATATATTTT.

The J gene is TRBJ2-1, the V gene TRBV5-8, with D perhaps TRBD1 (5 bases). The CDR3 totals 15 residues. The germline V and J ends were trimmed by 0 bases and 12 bases, with 19 bases remaining between them. Looked up from germline, CDR1 is SGHTS and CDR2 is YDEGEE. CDR3 sequence (DNA): TGTGCCAGCAGCTTGGGGGGCGGAGACGGCTTCGGGCAGTTCTTC. Translating gives CASSLGGGDGFGQFF.

CDR3 DNA sequence: TGTGCCAGCAATAAAGGAACCTATAGCAATCAGCCCCAGCATTTT. Translating it yields CASNKGTYSNQPQHF. This chain connects TRBV2 to TRBJ1-5; D gene unclear. Germline CDR1 reads SNHLY; CDR2 reads FYNNEI. Deletions cut 7 bases from V and 0 bases from J, with 13 bases between. The CDR3 length is 15 residues.

The chain links TRBV18 to TRBJ2-1; 7 nucleotides align to TRBD1. Germline CDR1 reads KGHSH; CDR2 reads LQKENI. Trimming at V came to 1 base and at J to 5 bases, leaving 8 bases not matched to a gene. This CDR3 has 16 amino acids. The CDR3 sequence: CASSPLPTGTNNEQFF. The CDR3 bases are TGTGCCAGCTCACCACTGCCGACAGGGACAAACAATGAGCAGTTCTTC.

The gene calls are TRBV18 and TRBJ1-1, with D uncertain. The CDR3 is 14 residues long. Deletions cut 3 bases from V and 6 bases from J, with 14 bases between. Germline CDR1 is KGHSH and CDR2 is LQKENI. CDR3 sequence: CASSPAIRTAEAFF. In DNA form, the CDR3 reads TGTGCCAGCTCACCTGCTATTCGTACCGCTGAAGCTTTCTTT.

The gene calls are TRBV6-5 and TRBJ1-3, with D possibly TRBD1 on 6 matching bases. From germline, CDR1 is MNHEY and CDR2 SVGAGI. This CDR3 is built from 15 residues. V was cut by 6 bases and J by 0 bases, with 12 bases left in between. For the CDR3, the DNA is TGTGCCAGCAGCCCAACAGGGATCTCTGGAAACACCATATATTTT. Protein product: CASSPTGISGNTIYF.

For this clone: One junction end disagrees with the germline gene, perhaps due to a read error. The chain combines TRBV6-5 with TRBJ2-7, with 8 bases fitting TRBD1. The CDR3 runs to 11 residues. From germline, CDR1 is MNHEY and CDR2 SVGAGI. In nucleotides, the CDR3 is TGTGCCAGCAGCACTGACAGGGGAGAGCACTTC. The encoded protein is CASSTDRGEHF.

The J gene is TRBJ1-2, the V gene TRBV5-1; D not resolved. This CDR3 is 14 amino acids long. V lost 2 bases, J lost 5 bases, and 13 bases lay in between. Germline V gene sequence: CDR1 SGHRS, CDR2 YFSETQ. CDR3 region: CASSLDKDLYGYTF. Here the CDR3 DNA reads TGCGCCAGCAGCTTAGACAAGGACTTATATGGCTACACCTTC.

This chain links TRBV4-3 with TRBJ2-7; 8 nucleotides align to TRBD2. After removal of 1 base from V and 4 bases from J, the junction contained 12 bases not matched to a gene. Germline V gene data show CDR1 as LGHNA and CDR2 as YSLEER. The CDR3 has 17 amino acids. The CDR3 sequence: CASSQVINSGKVYEQYF. For the CDR3, the DNA is TGCGCCAGCAGCCAAGTAATTAATAGCGGGAAAGTTTACGAGCAGTACTTC.

J is TRBJ1-1 and V is TRBV10-3; TRBD1 agrees at 8 bases. Losses at the gene ends were 2 bases for V and 5 bases for J; bases not matched to a gene: 7. This CDR3 spans 15 amino acids. Germline V lookup: CDR1 ENHRY, CDR2 SYGVKD. The CDR3 reads CAISEKTGAATEAFF. The CDR3 DNA is TGTGCCATCAGTGAGAAGACAGGGGCTGCGACTGAAGCTTTCTTT.

The chain joins TRBV5-4 to TRBJ2-7; 9 bases map to TRBD1. The length of the CDR3 is 15 residues. With V trimmed by 4 bases and J by 1 base, 6 bases remained unmatched. Germline V gene data show CDR1 as SGHNT and CDR2 as YYREEE (reference sequence). The CDR3 protein is CASSIGTGISYEQYF. The CDR3 nucleotides read TGTGCCAGCAGCATTGGGACAGGGATTTCCTACGAGCAGTACTTC.

The chain is built from TRBV4-2 and TRBJ2-1; D remains ambiguous. Trimming took off 2 bases at V and 5 bases at J, with 7 bases between the two ends. Germline CDR1 is LGHNA and CDR2 is YNFKEQ. CDR3 length: 13 amino acids. CDR3 DNA sequence: TGTGCCAGCAGCCAATTACGGGACAATGAGCAGTTCTTC. This gives the protein CASSQLRDNEQFF.